Presented here are 9 T cell receptor beta chains from one specimen sequenced in a study of cytomegalovirus exposure and HLA in healthy donors. Researchers ran the PCR with 60 Vbeta and 13 Jbeta primers. Method: immunoSEQ multiplex PCR; TCRdb's copy keeps in-frame clones and lacks some. The table includes 150,000 to 200,000 clones, approximately 82% detected once. Sequencing input: PBMCs. Receptors were obtained from a man aged 40-50 years in good health and CMV-seropositive.

The chain recombines TRBV7-8 with TRBJ2-7; maybe TRBD2 (6 bases). Germline V lookup: CDR1 SGHVS, CDR2 FQNEAQ. Trimming stripped 5 bases from V and 6 bases from J, with 14 bases between. The CDR3 spans 13 residues. The CDR3 DNA follows: TGTGCCAGCAGCCCATCATCGGGAGTCGAGCAGTACTTC. Its protein is CASSPSSGVEQYF.

The rearrangement joins TRBV28 to TRBJ2-7, with 9 nucleotides matching TRBD1. The CDR3 sequence is 15 residues long. J gave up 3 bases and V 7 bases, and 10 bases lay outside the gene matches. Germline V gene data show CDR1 as MDHEN and CDR2 as SYDVKM. The CDR3 region has the DNA TGTGCCAGCACCCCGGACAGGGGAGCTAGCTACGAGCAGTACTTC. Protein product: CASTPDRGASYEQYF.

The chain carries TRBV11-2 and TRBJ1-1; 10 bases fit TRBD1. Looked up from germline, CDR1 is SGHAT and CDR2 is FQNNGV. The junction had 4 bases not matched to a gene; V was cut back by 5 bases and J by 4 bases. The CDR3 runs to 14 residues. CDR3 loop: CASSQGQGVTEAFF. The CDR3 bases are TGTGCCAGCAGCCAAGGACAGGGGGTCACTGAAGCTTTCTTT. Complete variable domain (other parts from reference TRBV11-2 and TRBJ1-1): EAGVAQSPRYKIIEKRQSVAFWCNPISGHATLYWYQQILGQGPKLLIQFQNNGVVDDSQLPKDRFSAERLKGVDSTLKIQPAKLEDSAVYLCASSQGQGVTEAFFGQGTRLTVV.

This chain links TRBV7-3 with TRBJ1-2; 9 bases are shared with TRBD1. Germline V gene lookup returns CDR1 SGHTA and CDR2 FQGTGA. The CDR3 length is 13 residues. The J segment lost 5 bases and the V segment lost 5 bases, leaving 3 bases of the junction unmatched. The CDR3 loop reads CASSLGTGYGYTF. CDR3 DNA sequence: TGTGCCAGCAGCCTTGGGACAGGGTATGGCTACACCTTC.

In its sample, this clone was seen once. The genes are TRBV29-1 and TRBJ2-7; TRBD2 matches 10 bases. V was pared by 4 bases and J by 6 bases, with 9 bases of the junction left unmatched. CDR1 SQVTM and CDR2 ANQGSEA come from the germline V gene. The CDR3 consists of 14 residues. The CDR3 DNA sequence: TGCAGCGTTGCCAGCGGGAGGGTGGCCGGCGAGCAGTACTTC. Protein sequence: CSVASGRVAGEQYF.

This chain links TRBV19 with TRBJ2-7; 10 nucleotides agree with TRBD2. J lost 3 bases, V lost 1 base, and 0 bases had no gene match. The CDR3 runs 14 residues. CDR1 LNHDA and CDR2 SQIVND come from the germline V gene (reference sequence). The DNA of the CDR3 is TGTGCCAGTAGTATAGGGACTAGCGGCTACGAGCAGTACTTC. The encoded protein is CASSIGTSGYEQYF.

This chain links TRBV30 with TRBJ1-5, with 8 bases lining up with TRBD1. V lost 3 bases and J lost 6; bases outside the gene matches: 10. CDR1 GTSNPN and CDR2 SVGIG come from the germline V gene (reference sequence). The CDR3 loop spans 15 amino acids. CDR3: CAWSSAQGAGQPQHF. CDR3 bases: TGTGCCTGGAGCTCAGCCCAGGGGGCAGGTCAGCCCCAGCATTTT.

J is TRBJ2-3 and V is TRBV5-1; the match to TRBD1 covers 9 bases. Germline V gene sequence: CDR1 SGHRS, CDR2 YFSETQ. The CDR3 contains 15 residues. V lost 4 bases to trimming and J lost 5 bases; unmatched junction nucleotides: 8. CDR3 in DNA: TGCGCCAGCAGCCTAACAGGGGGCAAGGAAGATACGCAGTATTTT. It encodes CASSLTGGKEDTQYF.

V usage is TRBV5-3 and J usage is TRBJ1-2; the match to TRBD1 covers 7 bases. TRBV5-3 is filed as an ORF, its function uncertain. The CDR3 has 16 amino acids. Unmatched junction bases numbered 8, after V lost 1 base and J lost 2 bases. The CDR3 loop is CARSLWYRGFNYGYTF. CDR3 nucleotides: TGTGCCAGAAGCTTGTGGTACAGGGGTTTCAACTATGGCTACACCTTC.